This TCR beta chain is from a study of PD-1 blockade in classical Hodgkin lymphoma. Study conclusions and caveats: Still unresolved is the cause of the repertoire differences, which may be disease activity or prior therapy. Compared with baseline, CD4+ but not CD8+ TCR diversity had risen significantly by C4D1.

The CDR3 has 16 amino acids. Germline trimming cut 4 bases from V and 3 bases from J; bases unmatched to any gene: 9. Germline V lookup: CDR1 LNHDA, CDR2 SQIVND (reference sequence). Clones were read by immunoSEQ multiplex PCR, and TCRdb kept only the in-frame ones, dropping some. The table shows 34,000 or so clones, with around 90% occurring only once. The sample's time point: cycle 4 day 1 (C4D1), after more than five weeks of nivolumab. Every patient was affected by relapse after autologous stem cell transplantation, while exposure to brentuximab vedotin was not uniform. Negative selection with magnetic separation was used to purify CD4+ T cells from thawed PBMCs. Note on this clone: Its cognate antigen is unknown.

Sample: CD4+ T cells from blood, taken before the fourth cycle of nivolumab. V usage is TRBV19 and J usage is TRBJ1-1; TRBD1 matches at 9 bases. The receptor was isolated from a human donor with classical Hodgkin lymphoma. CDR3 protein: CASSTREGQGYTEAFF. CDR3 in DNA: TGTGCCAGTAGTACGAGAGAAGGACAGGGGTACACTGAAGCTTTCTTT.